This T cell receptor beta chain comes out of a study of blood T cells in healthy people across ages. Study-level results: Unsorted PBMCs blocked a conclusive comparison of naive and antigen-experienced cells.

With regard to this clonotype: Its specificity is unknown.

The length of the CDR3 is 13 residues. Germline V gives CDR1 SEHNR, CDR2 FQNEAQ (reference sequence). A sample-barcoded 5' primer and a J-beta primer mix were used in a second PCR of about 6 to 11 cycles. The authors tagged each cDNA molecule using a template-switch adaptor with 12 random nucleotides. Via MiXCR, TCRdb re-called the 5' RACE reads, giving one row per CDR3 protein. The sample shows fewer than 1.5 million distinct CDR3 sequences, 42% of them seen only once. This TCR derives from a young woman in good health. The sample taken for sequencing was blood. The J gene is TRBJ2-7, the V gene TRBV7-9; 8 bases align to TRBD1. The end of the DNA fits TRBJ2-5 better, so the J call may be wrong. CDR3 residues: CASSVDRAETQYF. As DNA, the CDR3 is TGTGCCAGCAGCGTGGACAGGGCAGAGACCCAGTACTTC.